These 20 T cell receptor beta chains share one sample of origin, sequenced in a study of type 1 regulatory T cells. A single record per CDR3 protein comes from TCRdb applying MiXCR to the reads. Of over 55,000 distinct CDR3 sequences listed, nearly 50% are singletons. These receptors' antigens are unknown. The sequenced sample was cultured non-Tr1 T cells, either the whole culture or a sorted T cell fraction (not recorded which). These receptors all come from a human donor in good health.

This clonotype was seen a few times. The chain uses TRBV20-1 and TRBJ2-7; 8 nucleotides match TRBD1. Per the germline V gene, CDR1 is DFQATT and CDR2 is SNEGSKA (reference sequence). The CDR3 has 15 residues. J was trimmed by 3 bases and V by 1 base; bases with no gene match: 8. The CDR3 here is CSARVQTGDYYEQYF. CDR3 coding DNA: TGCAGTGCTAGAGTACAGACAGGGGATTACTACGAGCAGTACTTC.

The chain joins TRBV27 to TRBJ2-3, with D possibly being TRBD2 (7 bases). Trimming pared 6 bases from V and 1 base from J, leaving 41 bases between. Germline values: CDR1 MNHEY, CDR2 SMNVEV (reference sequence). The CDR3 is made up of 24 amino acids. CDR3 nucleotides: TGTGCCAGCAGCCCTATGGCTGCGGCGGCGGGGGCCTTTGCCTCGAGTACTGGCACAGATACGCAGTATTTT. Its protein is CASSPMAAAAGAFASSTGTDTQYF.

The CDR3 here is CASSLSPGFSPLHF. CDR3 coding DNA: TGTGCCAGCAGTTTATCGCCAGGGTTCTCACCCCTCCACTTT. The V call is TRBV27, the J call TRBJ1-6, with D perhaps TRBD1 (5 bases). With 0 bases removed from V and 10 bases from J, the gap between germline ends came to 10 bases. The CDR3 length is 14 residues. CDR1 and CDR2 from the germline V gene are MNHEY and SMNVEV (reference sequence).

V usage is TRBV7-9 and J usage is TRBJ2-5, with 7 bases identical to TRBD2. CDR3 length: 13 residues. Trimming cost V 0 bases and J 5 bases; bases outside gene matches: 0. Germline V gene lookup returns CDR1 SEHNR and CDR2 FQNEAQ (reference sequence). The DNA of the CDR3 is TGTGCCAGCAGCTTAGCGGGAGGGGAGACCCAGTACTTC. As protein: CASSLAGGETQYF.

The V and J genes are TRBV20-1 and TRBJ2-2, with D possibly TRBD2 on 5 matching bases. The CDR3 runs 16 residues. Trimming pared 6 bases from V and 5 bases from J, leaving 22 bases between. CDR1 and CDR2 from the germline V gene are DFQATT and SNEGSKA (reference sequence). CDR3 residues: CSATRWGAGFTGELFF. The CDR3, as DNA: TGCAGTGCCACTCGATGGGGAGCCGGGTTTACCGGGGAGCTGTTTTTT.

This clonotype has only a few counts. This sequence joins TRBV7-3 and TRBJ1-2; weak D call: TRBD1 (6 bases). The V and J ends lost 5 bases and 3 bases respectively, with 34 bases between them. The germline gives CDR1 SGHTA, CDR2 FQGTGA. The CDR3 is 21 amino acids. The DNA of the CDR3 is TGTGCCAGCAGCCAAGGGGGGGCCCTAGATCGTCTACTCGGGATATACTATGGCTACACCTTC. Protein: CASSQGGALDRLLGIYYGYTF.

V usage is TRBV7-3 and J usage is TRBJ1-1, with TRBD1 matching over 8 bases. J gave up 6 bases and V 0 bases, and 6 bases lay outside the gene matches. Germline V gives CDR1 SGHTA, CDR2 FQGTGA. This CDR3 is 15 amino acids long. The CDR3 DNA reads TGTGCCAGCAGCTTAACGGGACAGGCAAAGGCTGAAGCTTTCTTT. Translating gives CASSLTGQAKAEAFF.

This clonotype was recorded a few times. The rearrangement uses TRBV7-8 and TRBJ2-1, with 10 bases identical to TRBD2. The trim removed 5 bases at V and 4 bases at J, leaving 20 bases unmatched. This CDR3 spans 20 amino acids. CDR1 is SGHVS, CDR2 FQNEAQ, per germline. The CDR3 loop is CASSVRFGGLAGALYNEQFF. CDR3 DNA sequence: TGTGCCAGCAGCGTTAGGTTTGGCGGGCTAGCGGGGGCCCTTTACAATGAGCAGTTCTTC.

The chain has TRBV20-1 and TRBJ2-5, with TRBD2 identical over 12 bases. Germline trimming cut 5 bases from V and 1 base from J; bases unmatched to any gene: 5. Per the germline V gene, CDR1 is DFQATT and CDR2 is SNEGSKA (reference sequence). The CDR3 has 15 residues. The chain's CDR3 is CSAPRTSGTQETQYF. CDR3 sequence (DNA): TGCAGTGCTCCCCGGACTAGCGGGACCCAAGAGACCCAGTACTTC.

V usage is TRBV15 and J usage is TRBJ1-5; possibly TRBD1 for D (6 bases). V lost 5 bases and J 4 bases, leaving 24 bases between the germline ends. CDR1 and CDR2 (germline): LNHNV, YYDKDF (reference sequence). The CDR3 has 18 amino acids. The CDR3 protein is CATSLGLVAGALNQPQHF. DNA of the CDR3: TGTGCCACCAGCCTGGGGCTGGTGGCAGGGGCCCTAAATCAGCCCCAGCATTTT.

The chain carries TRBV28 and TRBJ1-3; 7 bases agree with TRBD1. Looked up from germline, CDR1 is MDHEN and CDR2 is SYDVKM. The CDR3 covers 16 residues. The V segment lost 5 bases and the J segment 8 bases; nucleotides outside the gene matches: 15. The CDR3 DNA follows: TGTGCCAGCAGTCCAGGGGGAAGGGCGTTGGGAGACACCATATATTTT. As protein: CASSPGGRALGDTIYF. The full variable domain, in which reference TRBV28 and TRBJ1-3 provide the parts outside the CDR3, is DVKVTQSSRYLVKRTGEKVFLECVQDMDHENMFWYRQDPGLGLRLIYFSYDVKMKEKGDIPEGYSVSREKKERFSLILESASTNQTSMYLCASSPGGRALGDTIYFGEGSWLTVV.

The chain is built from TRBV10-3 and TRBJ2-7; D is unclear. V lost 8 bases and J lost 0, with 8 bases in between. CDR3 size: 12 residues. CDR1 and CDR2 (germline): ENHRY, SYGVKD. CDR3 loop: CAIAESSYEQYF. The CDR3 DNA sequence: TGTGCCATCGCGGAGTCCTCCTACGAGCAGTACTTC.

For the CDR3, the DNA is TGCGCCAGCAGCCAAGTAGCTAGCGGGGGTCGAGATACGCAGTATTTT. Amino acid sequence: CASSQVASGGRDTQYF. The V gene is TRBV4-1, the J gene TRBJ2-3, with 10 positions matching TRBD2. Germline trimming cut 1 base from V and 5 bases from J; bases unmatched to any gene: 6. CDR1 is MGHRA and CDR2 is YSYEKL in the germline V gene. This CDR3 contains 16 residues.

The V call is TRBV4-1, the J call TRBJ2-5; D possibly matches TRBD1 or TRBD2 (6 bases each). The length of the CDR3 is 18 residues. Germline assignment: CDR1 MGHRA and CDR2 YSYEKL. Trimming cost V 0 bases and J 2 bases, with 19 bases left between them. CDR3 in amino acids: CASSQEETGTALQETQYF. The CDR3 DNA reads as TGCGCCAGCAGCCAAGAAGAAACAGGGACTGCTTTACAAGAGACCCAGTACTTC.

This clonotype appeared a few times. The CDR3 nucleotides are TGCGCCAGCAGGGACAGGGTATATGGCTACACCTTC. It yields the protein CASRDRVYGYTF. The chain couples TRBV4-1 to TRBJ1-2; TRBD1 matches at 8 bases. With 6 bases clipped from V and 5 bases from J, the junction kept 2 bases outside the gene matches. Germline V gene sequence: CDR1 MGHRA, CDR2 YSYEKL. There are 12 residues in the CDR3.

Worth noting for this clonotype: One junction end disagrees with the germline gene, perhaps due to a read error. This chain joins TRBV20-1 and TRBJ1-1, with D maybe TRBD1 (5 bases). The V gene's germline CDR1 is DFQATT and CDR2 SNEGSKA (reference sequence). The CDR3 runs 15 residues. CDR3 sequence reads: CSAAEEGRLHTEAGW. CDR3 nucleotide sequence: TGCAGTGCGGCGGAGGAGGGGAGGTTGCACACGGAAGCGGGCTGG.

This clonotype appeared a few times. V gene TRBV7-2 combines with J gene TRBJ1-1; no reliable D call. Germline CDR1 reads SGHTA; CDR2 reads FQGNSA. V was cut by 5 bases and J by 1 base, with 8 bases left in between. The CDR3 is 13 residues long. As DNA, the CDR3 is TGTGCCAGCAGCCCCCAGAAGAACACTGAAGCTTTCTTT. Its protein is CASSPQKNTEAFF.

In this sample, this clonotype turned up a few times. This chain uses TRBV5-1 with TRBJ1-6; 10 nucleotides agree with TRBD1. The V gene's germline CDR1 is SGHRS and CDR2 YFSETQ. The CDR3 runs to 15 residues. Trimming at V came to 5 bases and at J to 7 bases, leaving 6 bases not matched to a gene. CDR3 in amino acids: CASSRGQGENSPLHF. In DNA form, the CDR3 reads TGCGCCAGCAGTCGAGGACAGGGGGAGAATTCACCCCTCCACTTT.

The chain uses TRBV20-1 and TRBJ2-7; tentative D call: TRBD1 (6 bases). The CDR3 length is 15 residues. CDR1 is DFQATT and CDR2 is SNEGSKA in the germline V gene (reference sequence). V was pared by 4 bases and J by 5 bases, with 21 bases between. In nucleotides, the CDR3 is TGCAGTGCTACATATCCTGTAGGGGGTATCCACGAGCAGTACTTC. Encoded protein: CSATYPVGGIHEQYF.

The V gene is TRBV7-8, the J gene TRBJ2-1, with TRBD1 matching over 7 bases. Germline lookup yields CDR1 SGHVS and CDR2 FQNEAQ. V trimming: 4 bases; J trimming: 8 bases; junction bases outside the gene matches: 11. CDR3 length: 15 amino acids. The CDR3 region is CASSWKEQGPYEQFF. The CDR3 DNA reads TGTGCCAGCAGCTGGAAGGAACAGGGGCCGTATGAGCAGTTCTTC.